The 7 T cell receptor beta chains in this list originate from one sample, sequenced in a study of T cells in Graves' hyperthyroidism and ophthalmopathy. Amplification targeted TCR beta CDR3 regions from RNA transcripts. An initial round of RT-PCR targeting the TCR CDR3 relied on the HTBI primer set. TCRdb re-called the multiplex PCR reads through MiXCR, storing one row per CDR3 protein. Of approximately 330,000 distinct CDR3 sequences listed, roughly 18% are singletons. Sequenced input: blood. These receptors originate from a woman between 45 and 65 years old with Graves' hyperthyroidism.

V gene TRBV20-1 combines with J gene TRBJ1-1; tentatively, D is TRBD1 (6 bases). Germline CDR1 reads DFQATT; CDR2 reads SNEGSKA (reference sequence). This CDR3 comprises 13 residues. Trimming stripped 1 base from V and 8 bases from J, with 14 bases between. The DNA of the CDR3 is TGCAGTGCTAGAGGGCTATCAGGGGCAGAAGCTTTCTTT. Translated: CSARGLSGAEAFF.

In nucleotides, the CDR3 is TGTGCCAGTAGTCTGGCTACCGGGTCAGGGGAGCTGTTTTTT. Protein: CASSLATGSGELFF. This chain connects TRBV19 to TRBJ2-2; D is unclear. This CDR3 comprises 14 residues. V lost 5 bases to trimming and J lost 8 bases, with 15 bases between them. Germline CDR1 reads LNHDA; CDR2 reads SQIVND (reference sequence).

V and J are TRBV9 and TRBJ2-6; D uncertain. From germline, CDR1 is SGDLS and CDR2 YYNGEE. Deletions cut 3 bases from V and 0 bases from J, with 4 bases between. The CDR3 spans 14 residues. The CDR3 coding sequence is TGTGCCAGCAGCGGGCGCTCTGGGGCCAACGTCCTGACTTTC. As protein: CASSGRSGANVLTF.

This clonotype showed up many times. CDR3 nucleotides: TGTGCCAGCAGTTTAGGAACAGGGGCAGGGACTGAAGCTTTCTTT. Its protein product is CASSLGTGAGTEAFF. V is TRBV12-3 or TRBV12-4 and J is TRBJ1-1; 7 bases agree with TRBD1. The CDR3 has 15 residues. Trimming took 1 base from V and 5 from J; bases not matched to a gene: 7.

This clonotype was recorded a few times. The chain joins TRBV11-2 to TRBJ2-1, with 10 bases aligning to TRBD2. CDR3 size: 15 residues. J gave up 3 bases and V 5 bases, and 4 bases lay outside the gene matches. In germline, CDR1 is SGHAT, CDR2 FQNNGV. CDR3 sequence: CASSPSGGDYNEQFF. CDR3 DNA: TGTGCCAGCAGCCCGAGCGGGGGGGACTACAATGAGCAGTTCTTC. The full variable domain, rest sourced from reference TRBV11-2 and TRBJ2-1, is EAGVAQSPRYKIIEKRQSVAFWCNPISGHATLYWYQQILGQGPKLLIQFQNNGVVDDSQLPKDRFSAERLKGVDSTLKIQPAKLEDSAVYLCASSPSGGDYNEQFFGPGTRLTVL.

The V gene is TRBV5-1, the J gene TRBJ2-5; 7 bases align to TRBD2. The CDR3 consists of 18 residues. Germline V gene data show CDR1 as SGHRS and CDR2 as YFSETQ. The junction had 19 bases not matched to a gene; V was cut back by 3 bases and J by 5 bases. CDR3 residues: CASSSHGAGYEVWETQYF. Written as DNA, the CDR3 is TGCGCCAGCAGCTCGCACGGAGCGGGGTATGAGGTTTGGGAGACCCAGTACTTC.

The chain has TRBV29-1 and TRBJ1-2; D is undetermined. V shed 5 bases and J shed 8 bases, with 15 bases lying between them. Germline CDR1 SQVTM, CDR2 ANQGSEA. CDR3 length equals 12 residues. The CDR3 here is CSVTQSLEGYTF. The DNA for the CDR3 is TGCAGCGTTACCCAGTCCCTGGAGGGCTACACCTTC.